This TCR beta chain comes out of a study of blood T cell repertoires in COVID-19. V was cut by 2 bases and J by 0 bases, with 13 bases left in between. The CDR3 runs to 16 residues. Germline loops: CDR1 MNHEY, CDR2 SMNVEV (reference sequence). The protocol was immunoSEQ multiplex PCR, while the TCRdb copy is restricted to in-frame clones and leaves out a portion. This table holds roughly 100,000 clones, roughly nine tenths found once. This chain uses TRBV27 with TRBJ1-1; no firm D call. The clonotype was recovered from a man aged 50 to 59 with active COVID-19. The material sequenced was peripheral blood. The CDR3: CASSLQAATLNTEAFF. The CDR3 nucleotides read TGTGCCAGCAGTTTACAGGCAGCAACCTTGAACACTGAAGCTTTCTTT.